These T cell receptor beta chains were read from a single sample in a study of blood T cell repertoires in COVID-19. Only in-frame clones appear in the TCRdb table, and some are missing; sequencing was by immunoSEQ multiplex PCR. The top ten clones hold roughly 2.5% of a sample with 200,000 to 300,000 clones, around 87% of them seen once. The sample taken for sequencing was peripheral blood. Source of these receptors: a woman in her fifties or sixties with acute or convalescent COVID-19. Each CDR3 is given with its conserved first and last residue. D genes are given only for firm matches. Some rows mark clone size as missing; the rest say once, few, many or name a class of expanded clone.

V gene	J gene	D gene	clone size	CDR3 protein	CDR3 DNA
TRBV7-2	TRBJ2-5	-	-	CASSIQETQYF	TGTGCCAGCAGCATACAAGAGACCCAGTACTTC
TRBV24-1	TRBJ2-7	-	few	CATMEGTTYEQYF	TGTGCCACCATGGAGGGTACTACCTACGAGCAGTACTTC
TRBV19	TRBJ1-1	-	few	CASSIREDRPFF	TGTGCCAGTAGTATCAGGGAAGACCGGCCTTTCTTT
TRBV5-1	TRBJ1-1	-	-	CASSLALGRNTEAFF	TGCGCCAGCAGCTTGGCGCTCGGTCGGAACACTGAAGCTTTCTTT
TRBV6-5	TRBJ2-3	-	-	CASRRVGGRTDTQYF	TGTGCCAGCCGGAGAGTGGGTGGAAGGACAGATACGCAGTATTTT
TRBV6-6	TRBJ1-1	-	-	CASRDSVNTEAFF	TGTGCCAGCCGGGATTCGGTGAACACTGAAGCTTTCTTT
TRBV19	TRBJ2-7	-	few	CASSIGLQYSYEQYF	TGTGCCAGTAGTATTGGGCTCCAGTACTCCTACGAGCAGTACTTC
TRBV4-2	TRBJ2-3	TRBD2	-	CASSQGLAGGTDTQYF	TGTGCCAGCAGCCAAGGACTAGCGGGAGGAACAGATACGCAGTATTTT
TRBV5-1	TRBJ1-1	TRBD1	-	CASSSVLGTGEPTEAFF	TGCGCCAGCAGCAGTGTTTTAGGGACAGGGGAGCCCACTGAAGCTTTCTTT
TRBV7-3	TRBJ1-6	TRBD1	-	CASSSGTANSPLHF	TGTGCCAGCAGCTCCGGGACAGCCAATTCACCCCTCCACTTT
TRBV24-1	TRBJ2-1	TRBD1	few	CATSDLRPGGKDEQFF	TGTGCCACCAGTGATTTGCGGCCAGGGGGCAAAGATGAGCAGTTCTTC
TRBV9	TRBJ2-2	TRBD2	-	CASSVGLAGAYGVTGELFF	TGTGCCAGCAGCGTAGGTCTAGCGGGAGCCTACGGAGTCACCGGGGAGCTGTTTTTT
TRBV7-8	TRBJ2-1	-	-	CASSRGGGVGAYNEQFF	TGTGCCAGCAGCCGAGGGGGCGGGGTCGGTGCCTACAATGAGCAGTTCTTC
TRBV7-9	TRBJ1-5	TRBD1	once	CASTGGYDQPQHF	TGTGCCAGTACAGGGGGATATGATCAGCCCCAGCATTTT
TRBV9	TRBJ1-3	-	-	CASSVDPSPTGFGNTIYF	TGTGCCAGCAGCGTAGACCCTTCGCCTACAGGGTTTGGAAACACCATATATTTT
TRBV24-1	TRBJ2-1	TRBD2	-	CATSDPGTTWFREQFF	TGTGCCACCAGTGATCCCGGGACTACTTGGTTCAGAGAGCAGTTCTTC
TRBV30	TRBJ2-3	TRBD1	few	CAWSEIQGDTQYF	TGTGCCTGGAGTGAGATACAGGGGGATACGCAGTATTTT
TRBV6-2/TRBV6-3	TRBJ1-2	-	-	CASSFILQVQGGYTF	TGTGCCAGCAGTTTCATCCTCCAGGTGCAAGGTGGCTACACCTTC
TRBV18	TRBJ1-2	-	-	CASSPGGESSYGYTF	TGTGCCAGCTCACCGGGGGGGGAGTCGAGCTATGGCTACACCTTC
TRBV6-5	TRBJ1-5	TRBD1	-	CASRHTGEGVQPQHF	TGTGCCAGCAGGCACACAGGGGAAGGGGTGCAGCCCCAGCATTTT
TRBV20-1	TRBJ2-3	-	-	CSARNSDTQYF	TGCAGTGCTAGAAACTCAGATACGCAGTATTTT
TRBV14	TRBJ2-1	TRBD1	-	CASSLPGTGNEQFF	TGTGCCAGCAGCCTTCCCGGGACAGGGAACGAGCAGTTCTTC
TRBV7-2	TRBJ1-1	-	-	CASSLALQPNTEAFF	TGTGCCAGCAGCTTAGCTTTACAACCGAACACTGAAGCTTTCTTT
TRBV4-1	TRBJ2-2	-	-	CASSLVGVAGELFF	TGCGCCAGCAGCCTAGTGGGAGTAGCCGGGGAGCTGTTTTTT
TRBV15	TRBJ1-2	TRBD1	few	CATSRATGAHGYTF	TGTGCCACCAGCAGAGCTACAGGGGCGCATGGCTACACCTTC
TRBV3-1/TRBV3-2	TRBJ1-4	-	-	CASSPPLGSATNEKLFF	TGTGCCAGCAGCCCCCCTCTGGGCAGTGCAACTAATGAAAAACTGTTTTTT